Listed below are T cell receptor beta chains from one sample, sequenced in a study of T cells after yellow fever vaccination. From the 5' RACE reads, TCRdb called clonotypes with MiXCR, one entry per CDR3 protein. Of approximately 250,000 distinct CDR3 sequences listed, about 3.9% are singletons. The sequencing here drew on PBMCs, taken 15 days after the yellow fever booster vaccination. The receptors come from a man aged 18 to 30 who received the YFV17D yellow fever vaccine. Each CDR3 is given with its conserved first and last residue. Fields, in order: V gene, clone size, D gene, J gene, CDR3 protein, CDR3 DNA. The D gene is left open where the match is weak. Only part of the rows carry a size: once, few, many, or a class if the clone is expanded.

v_call: TRBV25-1
clone_size: many
d_call: .
j_call: TRBJ1-5
cdr3_aa: CASSRGEGPNQPQHF
cdr3_nt: TGTGCCAGCAGTAGAGGGGAAGGTCCCAATCAGCCCCAGCATTTT

v_call: TRBV27
clone_size: many
d_call: .
j_call: TRBJ2-7
cdr3_aa: CASSLSSGEVNYEQYF
cdr3_nt: TGTGCCAGCAGTTTATCTTCGGGGGAGGTTAACTACGAGCAGTACTTC

v_call: TRBV27
clone_size: .
d_call: .
j_call: TRBJ2-3
cdr3_aa: CASSLGVQTDTQYF
cdr3_nt: TGTGCCAGCAGTTTGGGGGTCCAGACAGATACGCAGTATTTT

v_call: TRBV6-2/TRBV6-3
clone_size: many
d_call: .
j_call: TRBJ2-2
cdr3_aa: CASSSSNTGELFF
cdr3_nt: TGTGCCAGCAGTTCCTCGAACACCGGGGAGCTGTTTTTT

v_call: TRBV7-2
clone_size: many
d_call: .
j_call: TRBJ2-3
cdr3_aa: CASRDTGGTDTQYF
cdr3_nt: TGTGCCAGCAGAGATACCGGGGGCACAGATACGCAGTATTTT

v_call: TRBV5-4
clone_size: few
d_call: TRBD2
j_call: TRBJ2-5
cdr3_aa: CASSMRGGRETQYF
cdr3_nt: TGTGCCAGCAGCATGCGGGGGGGCCGCGAGACCCAGTACTTC

v_call: TRBV7-3
clone_size: many
d_call: .
j_call: TRBJ2-2
cdr3_aa: CASSLGPTGELFF
cdr3_nt: TGTGCCAGCAGCCTCGGCCCGACCGGGGAGCTGTTTTTT

v_call: TRBV5-1
clone_size: many
d_call: .
j_call: TRBJ2-1
cdr3_aa: CASRGGRDEQFF
cdr3_nt: TGCGCCAGCAGGGGGGGCCGGGATGAGCAGTTCTTC

v_call: TRBV7-9
clone_size: many
d_call: .
j_call: TRBJ2-7
cdr3_aa: CASSPSGYEQYF
cdr3_nt: TGTGCCAGCAGCCCCAGCGGCTACGAGCAGTACTTC

v_call: TRBV5-1
clone_size: .
d_call: .
j_call: TRBJ1-6
cdr3_aa: CASSLVSGLNSPLHF
cdr3_nt: TGCGCCAGCAGCTTGGTTTCAGGGCTGAATTCACCCCTCCACTTT

v_call: TRBV7-2
clone_size: .
d_call: .
j_call: TRBJ1-6
cdr3_aa: CASGPDGGSPLHF
cdr3_nt: TGTGCCAGCGGCCCAGACGGCGGTTCACCCCTCCACTTT

v_call: TRBV5-6
clone_size: .
d_call: .
j_call: TRBJ1-5
cdr3_aa: CASSLSTRAPNQPQHF
cdr3_nt: TGTGCCAGCAGCTTGTCGACCCGGGCCCCAAATCAGCCCCAGCATTTT

v_call: TRBV2
clone_size: many
d_call: .
j_call: TRBJ2-1
cdr3_aa: CASSKEGTHEQFF
cdr3_nt: TGTGCCAGCTCCAAGGAGGGGACCCATGAGCAGTTCTTC

v_call: TRBV5-5
clone_size: many
d_call: .
j_call: TRBJ1-4
cdr3_aa: CASSSFTMTNEKLFF
cdr3_nt: TGTGCCAGCAGCTCTTTTACTATGACTAATGAAAAACTGTTTTTT

v_call: TRBV11-2
clone_size: many
d_call: TRBD2
j_call: TRBJ2-1
cdr3_aa: CASSLAAGGPHEQFF
cdr3_nt: TGTGCCAGCAGCTTAGCAGCGGGGGGGCCGCATGAGCAGTTCTTC

v_call: TRBV12-3/TRBV12-4
clone_size: many
d_call: .
j_call: TRBJ1-5
cdr3_aa: CASSPSGGRPQHF
cdr3_nt: TGTGCCAGCAGCCCTTCGGGGGGACGACCCCAGCATTTT

v_call: TRBV5-1
clone_size: many
d_call: TRBD1
j_call: TRBJ1-3
cdr3_aa: CASSVGTGEGNTIYF
cdr3_nt: TGCGCCAGCAGCGTCGGGACAGGCGAGGGAAACACCATATATTTT

v_call: TRBV6-5
clone_size: few
d_call: .
j_call: TRBJ1-1
cdr3_aa: CASSYLGGLGTEAFF
cdr3_nt: TGTGCCAGCAGTTACCTTGGGGGGCTGGGCACTGAAGCTTTCTTT

v_call: TRBV7-2
clone_size: many
d_call: TRBD1
j_call: TRBJ1-6
cdr3_aa: CASSLGTGAPFISPLHF
cdr3_nt: TGTGCCAGCAGCTTAGGGACAGGGGCCCCCTTTATATCACCCCTCCACTTT

v_call: TRBV4-3
clone_size: many
d_call: TRBD1
j_call: TRBJ1-2
cdr3_aa: CASSPTGGYGYTF
cdr3_nt: TGCGCCAGCAGCCCGACAGGGGGCTATGGCTACACCTTC

v_call: TRBV20-1
clone_size: .
d_call: .
j_call: TRBJ1-6
cdr3_aa: CSARGQESSPLHF
cdr3_nt: TGCAGTGCCCGAGGGCAGGAAAGTTCACCCCTCCACTTT

v_call: TRBV29-1
clone_size: many
d_call: .
j_call: TRBJ2-6
cdr3_aa: CSVETGGLSGANVLTF
cdr3_nt: TGCAGCGTTGAAACGGGGGGCCTCTCTGGGGCCAACGTCCTGACTTTC

v_call: TRBV3-1
clone_size: .
d_call: TRBD2
j_call: TRBJ2-3
cdr3_aa: CASGTSGDSTDTQYF
cdr3_nt: TGTGCCAGCGGGACTAGCGGGGATAGCACAGATACGCAGTATTTT

v_call: TRBV9
clone_size: few
d_call: TRBD1
j_call: TRBJ1-2
cdr3_aa: CASSGTGTLNYGYTF
cdr3_nt: TGTGCCAGCAGCGGGACAGGGACGCTAAACTATGGCTACACCTTC

v_call: TRBV5-1
clone_size: many
d_call: .
j_call: TRBJ2-2
cdr3_aa: CASSAGQMNTGELFF
cdr3_nt: TGCGCCAGCAGCGCGGGACAGATGAACACCGGGGAGCTGTTTTTT

v_call: TRBV7-9
clone_size: many
d_call: .
j_call: TRBJ2-5
cdr3_aa: CASSAKDTNQETQYF
cdr3_nt: TGTGCCAGCAGCGCCAAAGACACCAACCAAGAGACCCAGTACTTC

v_call: TRBV6-6
clone_size: .
d_call: .
j_call: TRBJ2-6
cdr3_aa: CASSYQQGIGGANVLTF
cdr3_nt: TGTGCCAGCAGTTACCAACAGGGAATTGGCGGGGCCAACGTCCTGACTTTC

v_call: TRBV7-9
clone_size: many
d_call: TRBD1
j_call: TRBJ2-1
cdr3_aa: CASRFGQAEQFF
cdr3_nt: TGTGCCAGCAGATTTGGACAGGCGGAGCAGTTCTTC

v_call: TRBV7-2
clone_size: many
d_call: .
j_call: TRBJ2-1
cdr3_aa: CASSPYGNPYNEQFF
cdr3_nt: TGTGCCAGCAGCCCATACGGCAACCCCTACAATGAGCAGTTCTTC

v_call: TRBV24-1
clone_size: many
d_call: .
j_call: TRBJ2-2
cdr3_aa: CATSARYTGELFF
cdr3_nt: TGTGCCACCAGTGCTAGGTACACCGGGGAGCTGTTTTTT

v_call: TRBV4-3
clone_size: many
d_call: .
j_call: TRBJ1-6
cdr3_aa: CASSQVNNSPLHF
cdr3_nt: TGCGCCAGCAGCCAAGTAAATAATTCACCCCTCCACTTT

v_call: TRBV5-1
clone_size: many
d_call: .
j_call: TRBJ1-1
cdr3_aa: CASSPLSGGVTEAFF
cdr3_nt: TGCGCCAGCAGCCCGCTATCTGGAGGGGTCACTGAAGCTTTCTTT

v_call: TRBV19
clone_size: few
d_call: .
j_call: TRBJ1-2
cdr3_aa: CASSRDGILYGYTF
cdr3_nt: TGTGCCAGTAGCCGGGACGGAATTTTGTATGGCTACACCTTC

v_call: TRBV7-6
clone_size: once
d_call: .
j_call: TRBJ2-5
cdr3_aa: CASSLERPQETQYF
cdr3_nt: TGTGCCAGCAGCTTAGAACGACCGCAAGAGACCCAGTACTTC

v_call: TRBV9
clone_size: many
d_call: .
j_call: TRBJ2-1
cdr3_aa: CASSVGLVGGSREQFF
cdr3_nt: TGTGCCAGCAGCGTAGGATTGGTGGGGGGAAGCCGGGAGCAGTTCTTC

v_call: TRBV6-1
clone_size: many
d_call: TRBD1
j_call: TRBJ2-7
cdr3_aa: CASKGQGVYEQYF
cdr3_nt: TGTGCCAGCAAGGGACAGGGGGTATACGAGCAGTACTTC

v_call: TRBV5-1
clone_size: many
d_call: .
j_call: TRBJ2-1
cdr3_aa: CASSLQSPSYNEQFF
cdr3_nt: TGCGCCAGCAGCTTGCAGTCCCCATCCTACAATGAGCAGTTCTTC